These 20 T cell receptor beta chains were sequenced from one sample in a study of CD8+ T cells in alopecia areata (dated by TCRdb to the late 2010s). Pooled mouse cutaneous lymph node cells were stained for CD4, CD8alpha, NKG2D, NKG2ACE and other markers, then sorted on a BD Influx. Receptor libraries were prepared by the immunoSEQ multiplex PCR assay. RNA was extracted from all samples and reverse transcribed into cDNA, which served as template for TCR sequencing. TCRdb obtained this table from immuneACCESS and retained in-frame rearrangements with V and J assigned. These tables miss some clones; where compared with another copy, unresolved V genes account for less than half of the shortfall, and the remainder is unexplained. Listed for this sample are 200,000 to 300,000 clones, none observed only a single time. Approximately 1.2% of the sample rests with the top ten. The material sequenced was CD4+ T cells sorted from a lymph node. The receptors were sampled from a C3H/HeJ mouse with alopecia areata. This strain has the MHC haplotype H2-k.

Concerning this clone itself: Gene labels here are mouse ones. The read ends 3 residues before the CDR3 terminus; that terminus is restored from the germline J gene. The sample holds other DNA sequences that translate to the same CDR3. This sequence joins TRBV5 and TRBJ1-6; TRBD1 agrees at 8 bases. TRBJ1-6 is marked as an open reading frame, function uncertain. Germline assignment: CDR1 LGHNA and CDR2 YNLKQL (reference sequence). The V segment lost 0 bases and the J segment 4 bases; nucleotides outside the gene matches: 2. The CDR3 has 16 amino acids. The CDR3 sequence is CASSQEQGAYNSPLYF. The sequenced part of the CDR3 DNA is TGTGCCAGCAGCCAAGAGCAGGGGGCTTATAATTCGCCC.

This clone has more than one count but fewer than ten. The germline and genes are mouse ones. The CDR3 extends 4 residues past the end of the read, so its final part is completed from the germline J gene. The V and J genes are TRBV13-1 and TRBJ1-2; no clear D gene. The V gene lost 2 bases and the J gene lost 0 bases, with 8 bases spanning the gap. Germline V gene data show CDR1 as NSHNY and CDR2 as SYGAGN. The CDR3 is made up of 14 amino acids. The covered CDR3 bases are TGTGCCAGCAGTGACCAGGCCTCAAACTCC. Amino acids: CASSDQASNS. The CDR3 in its entirety is CASSDQASNSDYTF.

As concerns this clone: Gene names denote mouse genes. The read finishes 4 residues shy of the CDR3 end, and the germline J gene is used to complete it. The V gene is TRBV13-1, the J gene TRBJ2-5; no reliable D call. Trimming took 0 bases from V and 2 from J, leaving 4 bases between them. Germline V gene lookup returns CDR1 NSHNY and CDR2 SYGAGN. The CDR3 extends over 13 amino acids. The CDR3 sequence is CASSDASQDTQYF. The covered CDR3 bases are TGTGCCAGCAGTGATGCCTCCCAAGAC.

This clone was picked up a small number of times. Gene and germline names: mouse. The DNA ends 4 residues before the CDR3 does, and the rest of the CDR3 is filled in from the germline J gene. This chain uses TRBV5 with TRBJ2-5; D perhaps matches TRBD1 (6 bases). The germline gives CDR1 LGHNA, CDR2 YNLKQL (reference sequence). The CDR3 length is 14 residues. The sequenced CDR3 bases are TGTGCCAGCAGCCAAGTTTCAGGGGAAGAC. It specifies CASSQVSGED. The full CDR3 is CASSQVSGEDTQYF.

With respect to this clone: Each gene name is a mouse one. The CDR3 end lies 4 residues beyond the end of the read and is filled in from the germline J gene. The same CDR3 can be traced to other DNA sequences in this sample. This rearrangement joins TRBV1 to TRBJ2-1; 9 nucleotides align to TRBD1. Germline CDR1 and CDR2: NSQYPW and LRSPGD (reference sequence). The ends lost 6 bases at V and 1 base at J; junction bases unmatched: 4. This CDR3 is built from 15 residues. CDR3 bases read: TGCACCTGCAGCCCGGGGACAGGGAACTATGCT. Amino acid sequence: CTCSPGTGNYA. The full CDR3 protein is CTCSPGTGNYAEQFF.

In this sample, this clone turned up a few times. All gene names here are mouse names. Read data end 4 residues before the CDR3 end; the end is taken from the germline J gene. Other DNA sequences in the sample encode the same CDR3. V usage is TRBV1 and J usage is TRBJ2-1, with 8 bases matching TRBD1. The CDR3 has 16 amino acids. Germline V gene data show CDR1 as NSQYPW and CDR2 as LRSPGD (reference sequence). The ends lost 0 bases at V and 1 base at J; junction bases unmatched: 2. The CDR3 sequence is CTCSADRTGNYAEQFF. The part of the CDR3 DNA that was read is TGCACCTGCAGTGCAGATAGGACAGGGAACTATGCT.

This clone has only a few counts. Gene names are the mouse ones. The read gets to within 4 residues of the CDR3 end, and the germline J gene fills in the rest. The same CDR3 can be traced to other DNA sequences in this sample. V and J are TRBV13-2 and TRBJ1-1; 8 positions agree with TRBD1. CDR1 is NNHNN and CDR2 is SYGAGS in the germline V gene (reference sequence). This CDR3 has 14 amino acids. V trimming: 2 bases; J trimming: 1 base; junction bases outside the gene matches: 1. Incomplete CDR3 DNA: TGTGCCAGCGGTGACGGGACAGGGAACACA. This gives the protein CASGDGTGNT. The entire CDR3 is CASGDGTGNTEVFF.

There are a few counts of this clone. The germline and genes are mouse ones. The read comes to an end 4 residues before the CDR3 does, leaving the germline J gene to fill in the end. This CDR3 is also generated by other DNA sequences in the sample. The genes are TRBV31 and TRBJ1-2; possibly TRBD1 for D (6 bases). Germline V gene sequence: CDR1 GKSSPN, CDR2 SITVG. Trimming took 0 bases from V and 4 from J, leaving 9 bases between them. The CDR3 has 13 amino acids. Incomplete CDR3 DNA: TGTGCCTGGAGTCTACAGGGCGTCTCC. Its translation: CAWSLQGVS. The whole CDR3 region reads CAWSLQGVSDYTF.

About this clone: Gene and germline names: mouse. Read sequence stops 4 residues before the CDR3 end, and the germline J gene provides the missing end. The V and J genes are TRBV29 and TRBJ2-1; TRBD2 aligns across 7 bases. This CDR3 contains 14 residues. The junction had 4 bases not matched to a gene; V was cut back by 3 bases and J by 5 bases. The germline V gene encodes CDR1 MSHET and CDR2 SYDVDS. The CDR3 region is CASSFVGGDAEQFF. Partial CDR3 DNA: TGTGCTAGCAGTTTTGTGGGGGGAGATGCT. Combining the CDR3 with reference TRBV29 and TRBJ2-1 gives the whole variable domain DMKVTQMPRYLIKRMGENVLLECGQDMSHETMYWYRQDPGLGLQLIYISYDVDSNSEGDIPKGYRVSRKKREHFSLILDSAKTNQTSVYFCASSFVGGDAEQFFGPGTRLTVL.

This clone was counted a few times. All gene names here are mouse names. The read ends 4 residues shy of where the CDR3 ends; the end is completed using the germline J gene. This chain connects TRBV1 to TRBJ2-7; the match to TRBD2 covers 7 bases. Trimming at V came to 0 bases and at J to 0 bases, leaving 5 bases not matched to a gene. CDR3 length: 16 residues. Germline loops: CDR1 NSQYPW, CDR2 LRSPGD (reference sequence). The CDR3 loop is CTCSADLGVDSYEQYF. The DNA read from the CDR3 is TGCACCTGCAGTGCAGATCTGGGGGTTGACTCCTAT.

In its sample, this clone was seen a few times. Gene names refer to mouse genes. With the read ending 3 residues before the CDR3 end, the germline J gene is used to fill in that end. The genes are TRBV29 and TRBJ1-6; D may be TRBD1 (5 bases). TRBJ1-6 is an ORF; its function is uncertain. Germline V gene data show CDR1 as MSHET and CDR2 as SYDVDS. Between the trimmed V and J ends, which lost 5 bases and 3 bases, there was a span of 14 bases. The CDR3 runs to 16 residues. The CDR3 loop is CASSPPKTVYNSPLYF. The sequenced part of the CDR3 DNA is TGTGCTAGCAGTCCCCCCAAGACAGTCTATAATTCGCCC.

Comments on this clone: Mouse germline and gene names are used. The read is 4 residues too short to cover the CDR3 end, so that end is filled in from the germline J gene. Distinct nucleotide sequences in the sample also encode this CDR3. V is TRBV13-1 and J is TRBJ1-1, with 7 bases matching TRBD1. The junction had 3 bases not matched to a gene; V was cut back by 2 bases and J by 2 bases. Germline lookup yields CDR1 NSHNY and CDR2 SYGAGN. The CDR3 runs to 14 residues. The CDR3: CASSEGTANTEVFF. The part of the CDR3 DNA that was read is TGTGCCAGCAGTGAGGGGACAGCCAACACA.

To note about this clone: Mouse germline and gene names are used. The sequence runs out 4 residues before the end of the CDR3; the remainder is reconstructed from the germline J gene. The chain links TRBV1 to TRBJ2-4; D is undetermined. CDR3 size: 14 residues. With 0 bases removed from V and 2 bases from J, the gap between germline ends came to 6 bases. Germline lookup yields CDR1 NSQYPW and CDR2 LRSPGD (reference sequence). The DNA read from the CDR3 is TGCACCTGCAGTGCAGATCTGCATCAAAAC. This codes for CTCSADLHQN. The CDR3 in full is CTCSADLHQNTLYF.

On this clone itself: Gene names are the mouse ones. The read ends 4 residues early relative to the CDR3; the germline J gene fills the gap. The chain combines TRBV13-3 with TRBJ2-4, with TRBD1 matching over 8 bases. CDR1 and CDR2 from the germline V gene are NNHDY and SYVADS. CDR3 length equals 13 residues. CDR3 in amino acids: CASRGTGRNTLYF. The CDR3 bases that were read are TGTGCCAGCAGGGGGACAGGAAGGAAC. The complete variable domain, with remaining parts taken from reference TRBV13-3 and TRBJ2-4, reads EAAVTQSPRSKVAVTGGKVTLSCHQTNNHDYMYWYRQDTGHGLRLIHYSYVADSTEKGDIPDGYKASRPSQENFSLILELASLSQTAVYFCASRGTGRNTLYFGAGTRLSVL.

This clone was detected only a few times. The germline and genes are mouse ones. The CDR3 extends 4 residues past the end of the read, so its final part is completed from the germline J gene. This sequence joins TRBV14 and TRBJ2-1; 7 nucleotides match TRBD1. Germline CDR1 is SGHDT and CDR2 is FRDEAV. The CDR3 length is 15 residues. J lost 3 bases, V lost 0 bases, and 3 bases had no gene match. This chain's CDR3 is CASSFWAGGYAEQFF. The sequenced CDR3 bases are TGTGCCAGCAGTTTCTGGGCAGGGGGCTATGCT.

This clone occurred a few times. Genes and germline are mouse. The CDR3 end lies 4 residues beyond the end of the read and is filled in from the germline J gene. Other DNA sequences of this sample code for an identical CDR3. This chain connects TRBV31 to TRBJ2-1; 10 bases match TRBD2. This CDR3 is 15 amino acids long. Germline CDR1 is GKSSPN and CDR2 is SITVG. The junction had 2 bases not matched to a gene; V was cut back by 3 bases and J by 0 bases. CDR3 DNA, as far as it was read: TGTGCCTGGAGCCGGGACTGGGGTAACTATGCT. Translation gives CAWSRDWGNYA. The full CDR3 protein is CAWSRDWGNYAEQFF.

This clone was observed a handful of times. Mouse names are used for the genes. The read terminates 4 residues before the CDR3 end, so the remaining end is supplied by the germline J gene. Additional DNA sequences in this sample encode the identical CDR3. The chain has TRBV5 and TRBJ2-5; 9 bases align to TRBD2. The germline CDR1 and CDR2 sequences are LGHNA and YNLKQL (reference sequence). The CDR3 loop spans 14 amino acids. The CDR3 bases that were read are TGTGCCAGCAGCCACCCGGGACTGGGAGAC. Amino acid sequence: CASSHPGLGD. The complete CDR3 protein is CASSHPGLGDTQYF.

As concerns this clone: Gene names refer to mouse genes. Coverage ceases 4 residues before the CDR3 finishes, and the germline J gene fills in the end. V gene TRBV5 combines with J gene TRBJ2-3; TRBD2 matches at 7 bases. Looked up from germline, CDR1 is LGHNA and CDR2 is YNLKQL (reference sequence). The junction had 7 bases not matched to a gene; V was cut back by 4 bases and J by 0 bases. There are 16 residues in the CDR3. The CDR3 here is CASSPHWGASAETLYF. CDR3 bases read: TGTGCCAGCAGCCCCCACTGGGGTGCTAGTGCAGAA.

This clone turned up a few times. Mouse germline and gene names are used. The missing CDR3 end, 4 residues past where the read stops, is filled in from the germline J gene. V gene TRBV17 combines with J gene TRBJ2-3; 11 bases line up with TRBD2. The germline CDR1 and CDR2 sequences are MNHDT and YYDKIL. The ends lost 5 bases at V and 2 bases at J; junction bases unmatched: 6. The CDR3 totals 16 residues. The CDR3 protein is CASSADWGGDAETLYF. The sequenced CDR3 bases are TGTGCTAGCAGTGCCGACTGGGGGGGAGATGCAGAA. Full variable domain (outside the CDR3, taken from reference TRBV17 and TRBJ2-3): DTTVKQNPRYKLARVGKPVNLICSQTMNHDTMYWYQKKPNQAPKLLLFYYDKILNREADTFEKFQSSRPNNSFCSLYIGSAGLEYSAMYLCASSADWGGDAETLYFGSGTRLTVL.

Comments on this clone: Mouse gene names apply. The read terminates 4 residues ahead of where the CDR3 ends, so the germline J gene completes it. Other DNA sequences of this sample code for an identical CDR3. The chain joins TRBV17 to TRBJ2-5; D may be TRBD2 (5 bases). Trimming shortened V by 0 bases and J by 3 bases, and 7 bases separated the two germline ends. The CDR3 sequence is 14 residues long. Looked up from germline, CDR1 is MNHDT and CDR2 is YYDKIL. Incomplete CDR3 DNA: TGTGCTAGCAGTAGAGATTTGGGGCAAGAC. It specifies CASSRDLGQD. The complete CDR3 sequence is CASSRDLGQDTQYF.